This TCR beta chain was documented in a study of beta chain features in type 1 diabetes. Background on the study: Healthy donors and patients had similar age, gender and cell yields. Study-level results: Lower insertion and higher deletion counts appeared at VDJ junctions in type 1 diabetes patients.

The single heparinised draw taken from each donor contained about 100 mL of blood on average. This clone was seen more than once but under ten times. Its antigen is currently unknown. This CDR3 is also generated by other DNA sequences in the sample. Reverse transcription of all isolated RNA meant that expressed TCRB transcripts were sequenced. Libraries were prepared by immunoSEQ multiplex PCR; TCRdb keeps only in-frame clonotypes and omits some of them. This table has about 360,000 clones, over 10% appearing once. This TCR came from a man aged 18 to 29 in good health. Sample: naive CD4+ T cells from blood.

The CDR3 sequence is CASSLGRGQETQYF. The CDR3 DNA reads TGCGCCAGCAGCTTGGGAAGGGGCCAAGAGACCCAGTACTTC. The chain joins TRBV5-1 to TRBJ2-5; a weak D match, TRBD1 (5 bases). Germline CDR1 reads SGHRS; CDR2 reads YFSETQ. V was shortened by 0 bases and J by 1 base, with 7 bases between the two germline ends. The CDR3 is 14 residues long. The whole variable domain, remainder taken from reference TRBV5-1 and TRBJ2-5, is KAGVTQTPRYLIKTRGQQVTLSCSPISGHRSVSWYQQTPGQGLQFLFEYFSETQRNKGNFPGRFSGRQFSNSRSEMNVSTLELGDSALYLCASSLGRGQETQYFGPGTRLLVL.